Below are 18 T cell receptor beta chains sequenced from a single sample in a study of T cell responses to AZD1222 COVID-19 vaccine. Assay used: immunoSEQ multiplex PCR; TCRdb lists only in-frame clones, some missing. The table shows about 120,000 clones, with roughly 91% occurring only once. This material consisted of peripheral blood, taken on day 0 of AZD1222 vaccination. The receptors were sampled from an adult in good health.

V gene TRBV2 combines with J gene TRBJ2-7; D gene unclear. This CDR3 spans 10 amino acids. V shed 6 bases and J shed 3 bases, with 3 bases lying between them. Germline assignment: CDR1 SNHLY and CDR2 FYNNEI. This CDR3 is CASSLYEQYF. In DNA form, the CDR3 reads TGTGCCAGCAGCCTCTACGAGCAGTACTTC.

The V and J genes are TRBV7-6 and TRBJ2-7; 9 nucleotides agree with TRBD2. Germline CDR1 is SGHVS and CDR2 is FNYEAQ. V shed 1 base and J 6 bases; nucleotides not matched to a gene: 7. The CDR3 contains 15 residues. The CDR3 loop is CASSLGGSGGSEQYF. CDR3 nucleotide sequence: TGTGCCAGCAGCTTAGGTGGTAGCGGGGGAAGCGAGCAGTACTTC.

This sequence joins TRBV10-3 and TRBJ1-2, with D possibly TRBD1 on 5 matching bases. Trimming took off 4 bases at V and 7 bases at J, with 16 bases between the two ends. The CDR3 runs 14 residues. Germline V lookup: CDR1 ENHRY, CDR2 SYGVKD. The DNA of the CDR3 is TGTGCCATCAGTGGGGGCAGGATTGGAGGTGGCTACACCTTC. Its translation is CAISGGRIGGGYTF.

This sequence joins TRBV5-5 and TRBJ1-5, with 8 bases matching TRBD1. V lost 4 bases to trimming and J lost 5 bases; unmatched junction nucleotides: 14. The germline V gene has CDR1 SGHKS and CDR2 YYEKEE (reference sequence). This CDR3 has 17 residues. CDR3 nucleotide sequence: TGTGCCAGCAGCCCACTCACGGGGACAGGAAGGGATCAGCCCCAGCATTTT. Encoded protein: CASSPLTGTGRDQPQHF.

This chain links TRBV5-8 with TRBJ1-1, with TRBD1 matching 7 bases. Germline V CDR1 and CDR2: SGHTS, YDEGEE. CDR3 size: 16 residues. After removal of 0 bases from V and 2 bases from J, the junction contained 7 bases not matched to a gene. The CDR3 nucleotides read TGTGCCAGCAGCTTGGGTGACAGGGTTATTAACACTGAAGCTTTCTTT. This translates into CASSLGDRVINTEAFF.

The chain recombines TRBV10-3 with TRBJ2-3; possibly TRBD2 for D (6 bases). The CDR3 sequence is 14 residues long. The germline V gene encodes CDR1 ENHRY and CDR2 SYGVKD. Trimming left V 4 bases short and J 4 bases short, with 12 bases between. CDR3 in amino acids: CAISGAGIPDTQYF. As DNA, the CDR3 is TGTGCCATCAGTGGGGCGGGGATCCCAGATACGCAGTATTTT.

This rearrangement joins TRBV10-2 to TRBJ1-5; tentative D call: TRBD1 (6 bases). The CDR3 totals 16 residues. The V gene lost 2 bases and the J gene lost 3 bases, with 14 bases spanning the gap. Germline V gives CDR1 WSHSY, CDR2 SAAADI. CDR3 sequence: CASSEDRSKNNQPQHF. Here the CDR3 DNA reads TGCGCCAGCAGTGAGGACAGGTCCAAGAACAATCAGCCCCAGCATTTT.

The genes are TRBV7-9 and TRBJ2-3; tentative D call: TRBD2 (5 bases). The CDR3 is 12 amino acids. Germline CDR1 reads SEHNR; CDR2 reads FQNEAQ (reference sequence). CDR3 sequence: CASAGLRDTQYF. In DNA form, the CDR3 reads TGTGCATCTGCGGGCCTCAGGGATACGCAGTATTTT.

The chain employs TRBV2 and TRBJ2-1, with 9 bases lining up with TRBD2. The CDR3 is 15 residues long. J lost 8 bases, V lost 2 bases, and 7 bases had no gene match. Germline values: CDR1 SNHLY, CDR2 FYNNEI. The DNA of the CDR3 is TGTGCCAGCAGTGAATTGGGACTAGCTGGAGATGAGCAGTTCTTC. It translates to CASSELGLAGDEQFF.

CDR3: CASSLVLAGGHEQFF. The DNA for the CDR3 is TGTGCCAGCAGCTTAGTGCTAGCGGGAGGGCATGAGCAGTTCTTC. The chain is built from TRBV7-9 and TRBJ2-1; 12 bases line up with TRBD2. The CDR3 is 15 residues long. V lost 1 base and J lost 8; bases outside the gene matches: 3. The germline gives CDR1 SEHNR, CDR2 FQNEAQ (reference sequence).

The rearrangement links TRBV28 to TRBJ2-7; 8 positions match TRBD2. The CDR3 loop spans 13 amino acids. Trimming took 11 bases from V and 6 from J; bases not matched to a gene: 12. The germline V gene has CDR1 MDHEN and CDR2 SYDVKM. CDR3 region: CAASGRGVGEQYF. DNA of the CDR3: TGTGCCGCTTCCGGGAGGGGAGTAGGCGAGCAGTACTTC. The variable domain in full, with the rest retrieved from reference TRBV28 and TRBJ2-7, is DVKVTQSSRYLVKRTGEKVFLECVQDMDHENMFWYRQDPGLGLRLIYFSYDVKMKEKGDIPEGYSVSREKKERFSLILESASTNQTSMYLCAASGRGVGEQYFGPGTRLTVT.

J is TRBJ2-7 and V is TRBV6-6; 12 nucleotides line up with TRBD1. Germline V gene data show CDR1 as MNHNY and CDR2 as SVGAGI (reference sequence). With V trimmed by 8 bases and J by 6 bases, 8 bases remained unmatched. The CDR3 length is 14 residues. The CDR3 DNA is TGTGCCAGCGTACTGGGACAGGGGGCCCGCGAGCAGTACTTC. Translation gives CASVLGQGAREQYF.

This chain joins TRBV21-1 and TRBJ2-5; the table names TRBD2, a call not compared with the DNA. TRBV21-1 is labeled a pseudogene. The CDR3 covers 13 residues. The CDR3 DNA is TGTGCCAGCATTGAGGGCGCGAGAGAGACCCAGTACTTC. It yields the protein CASIEGARETQYF.

As DNA, the CDR3 is TGTGCCAGCAGTTACTCTAGGACAGACAATGAAAAACTGTTTTTT. It translates to CASSYSRTDNEKLFF. The chain employs TRBV6-5 and TRBJ1-4, with a tentative D call TRBD1 (6 bases). There are 15 residues in the CDR3. The V gene's germline CDR1 is MNHEY and CDR2 SVGAGI. V was shortened by 0 bases and J by 5 bases, with 10 bases between the two germline ends.

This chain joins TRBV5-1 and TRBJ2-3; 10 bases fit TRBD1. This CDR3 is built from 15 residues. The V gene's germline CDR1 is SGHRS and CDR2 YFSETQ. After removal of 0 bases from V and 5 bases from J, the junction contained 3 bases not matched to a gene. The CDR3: CASSLEGQGLDTQYF. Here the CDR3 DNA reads TGCGCCAGCAGCTTGGAGGGACAGGGGTTAGATACGCAGTATTTT.

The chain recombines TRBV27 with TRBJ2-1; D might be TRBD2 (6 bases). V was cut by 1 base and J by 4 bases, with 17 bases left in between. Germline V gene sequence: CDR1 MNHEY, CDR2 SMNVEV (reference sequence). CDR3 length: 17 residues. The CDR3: CASSLYPAAGGYNEQFF. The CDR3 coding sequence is TGTGCCAGCAGTTTATACCCTGCGGCTGGAGGGTACAATGAGCAGTTCTTC.

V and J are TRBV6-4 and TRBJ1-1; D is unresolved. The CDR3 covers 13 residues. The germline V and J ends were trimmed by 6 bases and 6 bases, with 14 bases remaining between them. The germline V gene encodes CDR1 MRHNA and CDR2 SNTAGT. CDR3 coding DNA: TGTGCCAGCAGCCAGCTACCTCGCGCTGAAGCTTTCTTT. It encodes CASSQLPRAEAFF.

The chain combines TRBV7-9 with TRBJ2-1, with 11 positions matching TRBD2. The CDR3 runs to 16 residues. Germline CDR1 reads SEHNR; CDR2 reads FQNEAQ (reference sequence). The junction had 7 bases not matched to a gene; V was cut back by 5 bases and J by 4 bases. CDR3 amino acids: CASSPIAGGLYNEQFF. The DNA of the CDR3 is TGTGCCAGCAGCCCTATAGCGGGAGGGTTGTACAATGAGCAGTTCTTC.